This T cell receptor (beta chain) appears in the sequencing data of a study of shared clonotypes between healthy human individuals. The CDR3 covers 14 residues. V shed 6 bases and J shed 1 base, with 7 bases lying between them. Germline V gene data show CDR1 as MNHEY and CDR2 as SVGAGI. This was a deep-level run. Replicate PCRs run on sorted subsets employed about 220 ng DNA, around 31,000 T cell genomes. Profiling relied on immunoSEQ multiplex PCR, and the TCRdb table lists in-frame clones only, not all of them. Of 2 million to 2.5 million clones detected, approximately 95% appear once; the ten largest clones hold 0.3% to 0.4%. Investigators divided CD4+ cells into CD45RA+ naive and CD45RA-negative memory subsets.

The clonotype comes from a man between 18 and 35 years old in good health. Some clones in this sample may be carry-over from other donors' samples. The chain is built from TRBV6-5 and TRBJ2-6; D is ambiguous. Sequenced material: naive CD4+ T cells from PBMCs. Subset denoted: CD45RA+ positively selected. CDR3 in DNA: TGTGCCAGCAGACCTCCATCTGGGGCCAACGTCCTGACTTTC. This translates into CASRPPSGANVLTF.